These 8 T cell receptor beta chains were sequenced from one sample in a study of regulatory T cells in long-lasting Graves disease. Library construction for TCR beta used iRepertoire HTBI primers and Arm-PCR of CDR3 regions. Via MiXCR, TCRdb re-called the multiplex PCR reads, giving one row per CDR3 protein. The sample includes about 220,000 distinct CDR3 sequences, approximately 18% of them seen just once. Regarding time point: newly diagnosed GD, antithyroid drugs for less than 3 months. The TCR library used RNA extracted from PBMCs. These data also formed part of another study, on T cells in Graves' hyperthyroidism and ophthalmopathy.

The source material was peripheral blood mononuclear cells (PBMCs), sampled at new diagnosis, from a patient treated with antithyroid drugs. The receptors originated from a woman in her twenties or thirties with Graves disease.

This clonotype was recorded many times. This rearrangement joins TRBV18 to TRBJ1-5, with unresolved D. The V end was cut by 4 bases, the J end by 0 bases, with 13 bases between. The germline gives CDR1 KGHSH, CDR2 LQKENI. This CDR3 region has 16 residues. The CDR3 is CASSRVDGISNQPQHF. DNA for the CDR3: TGTGCCAGCTCACGGGTGGACGGAATTAGCAATCAGCCCCAGCATTTT.

Remarks on this clonotype: A much larger clone differs from this one at a single base, so this may be a read error. The chain uses TRBV11-3 and TRBJ1-2; no definite D call. The germline V gene has CDR1 SGHNT and CDR2 YENEEA. The CDR3 sequence is 14 residues long. Trimming cost V 5 bases and J 8 bases, with 18 bases left between them. CDR3 protein: CASSGENSNRGYTF. CDR3 coding DNA: TGTGCCAGCAGCGGGGAGAACTCGAATAGGGGCTACACCTTC.

The chain couples TRBV19 to TRBJ2-6, with D possibly being TRBD1 or TRBD2 (5 bases each). V was clipped by 1 base and J by 4 bases, with 8 bases between them. This CDR3 has 15 amino acids. Germline CDR1 reads LNHDA; CDR2 reads SQIVND (reference sequence). The CDR3 reads CASSIGGAGANVLTF. Written as DNA, the CDR3 is TGTGCCAGTAGTATAGGAGGGGCCGGGGCCAACGTCCTGACTTTC. The entire variable domain, with the rest obtained from reference TRBV19 and TRBJ2-6, is as follows: DGGITQSPKYLFRKEGQNVTLSCEQNLNHDAMYWYRQDPGQGLRLIYYSQIVNDFQKGDIAEGYSVSREKKESFPLTVTSAQKNPTAFYLCASSIGGAGANVLTFGAGSRLTVL.

As concerns this clonotype: This clone may be a read error of a much larger clone one base away. The rearrangement joins TRBV7-9 to TRBJ1-1; perhaps TRBD1 as D (6 bases). CDR3 length equals 18 residues. Germline assignment: CDR1 SEHNR and CDR2 FQNEAQ (reference sequence). CDR3 in DNA: TGTACCAGCAGCTTAAGGAGCCAGGGGCTCGGGGGAAGGACTGAAGCTTTCTTT. Its translation: CTSSLRSQGLGGRTEAFF. Variable domain in full (rest from reference TRBV7-9 and TRBJ1-1): DTGVSQNPRHKITKRGQNVTFRCDPISEHNRLYWYRQTLGQGPEFLTYFQNEAQLEKSRLLSDRFSAERPKGSFSTLEIQRTEQGDSAMYLCTSSLRSQGLGGRTEAFFGQGTRLTVV.

The sample holds one count of this clonotype. A read error is possible here, since a much larger clone lies one base away. The chain combines TRBV5-6 with TRBJ2-1; 12 nucleotides agree with TRBD2. The V segment lost 1 base and the J segment 10 bases; nucleotides outside the gene matches: 6. This CDR3 has 15 amino acids. Per the germline V gene, CDR1 is SGHDT and CDR2 is YYEEEE. CDR3 DNA sequence: TGTGCCAGCAGCTTGAGGACTAGCGGGGCTTACGAGCAGTTCTTC. It translates to CASSLRTSGAYEQFF.

In nucleotides, the CDR3 is TGTGCCAGCAGTTTAGGGGTGGGTCAGCCCCAGCATTTT. Translated: CASSLGVGQPQHF. J is TRBJ1-5 and V is TRBV12-3 or TRBV12-4; no clear D gene. V dropped 1 base and J dropped 6 bases, with 7 bases sitting between them. This CDR3 is built from 13 residues.

This chain joins TRBV2 and TRBJ2-3; D ambiguous. The CDR3 covers 14 residues. V was trimmed by 6 bases and J by 3 bases, leaving 13 bases between them. Germline V lookup: CDR1 SNHLY, CDR2 FYNNEI. The CDR3 protein is CASSKNIRTDTQYF. The CDR3 nucleotides are TGTGCCAGCAGCAAAAATATAAGGACAGATACGCAGTATTTT.

This clonotype appeared many times. This rearrangement joins TRBV7-8 to TRBJ2-5; the D is unclear. V lost 1 base, J lost 4 bases, and 13 bases lay in between. Looked up from germline, CDR1 is SGHVS and CDR2 is FQNEAQ. The CDR3 contains 15 residues. The CDR3 reads CASSLGRWQIETQYF. CDR3 sequence (DNA): TGTGCCAGCAGCTTAGGTAGATGGCAGATAGAGACCCAGTACTTC.